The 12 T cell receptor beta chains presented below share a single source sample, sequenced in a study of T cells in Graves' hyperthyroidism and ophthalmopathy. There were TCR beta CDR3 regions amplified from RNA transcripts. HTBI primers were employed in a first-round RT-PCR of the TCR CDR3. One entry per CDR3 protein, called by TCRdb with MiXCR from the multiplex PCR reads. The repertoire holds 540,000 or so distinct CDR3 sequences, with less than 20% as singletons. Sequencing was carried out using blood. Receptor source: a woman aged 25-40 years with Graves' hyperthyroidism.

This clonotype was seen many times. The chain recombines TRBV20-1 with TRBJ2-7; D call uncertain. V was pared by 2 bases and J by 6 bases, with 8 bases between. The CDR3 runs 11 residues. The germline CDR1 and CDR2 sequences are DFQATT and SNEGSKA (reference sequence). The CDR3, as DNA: TGCAGTGCTAGACTGAATTCCGAGCAGTACTTC. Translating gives CSARLNSEQYF.

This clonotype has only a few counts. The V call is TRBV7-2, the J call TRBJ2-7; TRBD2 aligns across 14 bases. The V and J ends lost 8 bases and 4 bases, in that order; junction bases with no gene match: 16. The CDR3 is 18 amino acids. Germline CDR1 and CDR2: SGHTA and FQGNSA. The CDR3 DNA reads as TGTGCCAGCTCCCCTGGACTAGCGGGAGGCCGGGATCCATACGAGCAGTACTTC. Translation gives CASSPGLAGGRDPYEQYF.

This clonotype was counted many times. CDR3 nucleotide sequence: TGTGCCAGCTCACCCTACTTCCAGGAAAAATTGAACACTGAAGCTTTCTTT. As protein: CASSPYFQEKLNTEAFF. The gene calls are TRBV18 and TRBJ1-1; D unresolved. Germline values: CDR1 KGHSH, CDR2 LQKENI. Deletions cut 3 bases from V and 0 bases from J, with 17 bases between. This CDR3 contains 17 residues.

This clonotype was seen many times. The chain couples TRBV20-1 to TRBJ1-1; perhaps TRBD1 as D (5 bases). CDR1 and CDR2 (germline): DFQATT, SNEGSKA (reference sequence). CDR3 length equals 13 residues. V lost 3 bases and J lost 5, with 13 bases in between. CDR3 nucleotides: TGCAGTGCTAGGACAGATATCGGGACTGAAGCTTTCTTT. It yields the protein CSARTDIGTEAFF.

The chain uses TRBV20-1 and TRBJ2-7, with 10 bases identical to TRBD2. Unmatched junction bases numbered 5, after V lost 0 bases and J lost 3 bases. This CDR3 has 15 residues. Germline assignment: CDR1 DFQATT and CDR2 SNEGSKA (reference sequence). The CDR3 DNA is TGCAGTGCTAGAGATCTAGCGGGAGTAAGCTACGAGCAGTACTTC. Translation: CSARDLAGVSYEQYF.

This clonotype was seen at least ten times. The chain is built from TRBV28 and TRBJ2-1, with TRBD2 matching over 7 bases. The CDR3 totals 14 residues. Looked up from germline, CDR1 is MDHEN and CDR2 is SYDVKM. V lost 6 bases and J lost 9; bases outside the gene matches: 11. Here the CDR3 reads CASRRDYPRLEQFF. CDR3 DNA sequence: TGTGCCAGCAGGCGGGACTATCCCCGTCTTGAGCAGTTCTTC.

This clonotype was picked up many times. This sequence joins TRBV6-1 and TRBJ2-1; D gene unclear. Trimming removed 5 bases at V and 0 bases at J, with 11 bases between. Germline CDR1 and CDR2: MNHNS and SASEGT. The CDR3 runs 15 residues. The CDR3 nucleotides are TGTGCCAGCAGTTACGTGGCTAGCTCCTACAATGAGCAGTTCTTC. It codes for CASSYVASSYNEQFF.

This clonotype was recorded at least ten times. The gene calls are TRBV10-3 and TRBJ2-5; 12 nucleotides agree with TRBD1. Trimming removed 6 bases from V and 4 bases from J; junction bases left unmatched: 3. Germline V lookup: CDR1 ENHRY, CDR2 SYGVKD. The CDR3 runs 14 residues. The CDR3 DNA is TGTGCCATCAGAGGGACAGGGGGCCGAGAGACCCAGTACTTC. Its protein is CAIRGTGGRETQYF.

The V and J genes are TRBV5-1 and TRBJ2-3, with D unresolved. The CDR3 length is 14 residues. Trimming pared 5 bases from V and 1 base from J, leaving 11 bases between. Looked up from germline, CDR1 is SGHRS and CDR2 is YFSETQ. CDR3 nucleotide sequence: TGCGCCAGCAGGCAATGGACGGGCACAGATACGCAGTATTTT. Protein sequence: CASRQWTGTDTQYF.

DNA for the CDR3: TGTGCCAGCGAGGACAGGGGGGATAGCAATCAGCCCCAGCATTTT. Translating gives CASEDRGDSNQPQHF. The chain links TRBV2 to TRBJ1-5; 10 bases match TRBD1. V lost 8 bases and J lost 0; bases outside the gene matches: 4. The CDR3 runs 15 residues. CDR1 SNHLY and CDR2 FYNNEI come from the germline V gene.

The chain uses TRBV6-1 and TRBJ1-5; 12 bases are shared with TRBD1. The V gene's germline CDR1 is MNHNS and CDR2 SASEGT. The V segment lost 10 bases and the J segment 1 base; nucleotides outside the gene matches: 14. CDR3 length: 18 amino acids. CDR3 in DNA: TGTGCCACCAGGGATAGGGACAGGGGGCGGGGAAGCAATCAGCCCCAGCATTTT. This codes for CATRDRDRGRGSNQPQHF.

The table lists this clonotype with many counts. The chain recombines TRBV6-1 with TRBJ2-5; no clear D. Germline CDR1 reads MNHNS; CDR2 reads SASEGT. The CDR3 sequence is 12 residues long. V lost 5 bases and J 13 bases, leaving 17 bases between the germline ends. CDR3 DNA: TGTGCCAGCAGTCCACCCAGTGGCGTACGGTACTTC. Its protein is CASSPPSGVRYF.